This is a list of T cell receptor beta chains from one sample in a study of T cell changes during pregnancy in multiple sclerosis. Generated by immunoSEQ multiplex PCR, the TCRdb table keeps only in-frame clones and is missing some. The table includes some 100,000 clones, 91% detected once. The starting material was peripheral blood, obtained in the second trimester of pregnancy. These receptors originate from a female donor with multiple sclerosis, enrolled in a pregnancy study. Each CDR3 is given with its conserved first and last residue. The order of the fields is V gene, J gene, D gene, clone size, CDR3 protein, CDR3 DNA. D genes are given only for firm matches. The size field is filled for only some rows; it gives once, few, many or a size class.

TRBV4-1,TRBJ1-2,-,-,CASSQTGQRDYGYTF,TGCGCCAGCAGCCAGACCGGACAGAGGGACTATGGCTACACCTTC
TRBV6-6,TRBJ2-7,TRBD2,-,CASSLERAGGRRQYF,TGTGCCAGCAGTTTGGAGAGAGCGGGAGGGCGGAGGCAGTACTTC
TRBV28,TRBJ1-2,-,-,CASSVWTDKNYGYTF,TGTGCCAGCAGTGTTTGGACAGACAAGAACTATGGCTACACCTTC
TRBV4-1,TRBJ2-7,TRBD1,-,CASSQVYRGSSYEQYF,TGCGCCAGCAGCCAAGTTTACAGGGGGAGCTCCTACGAGCAGTACTTC
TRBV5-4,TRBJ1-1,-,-,CASSLGPGNTEAFF,TGTGCCAGCAGCTTGGGCCCGGGGAACACTGAAGCTTTCTTT
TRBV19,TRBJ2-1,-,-,CASSPRSVAPVGNEQFF,TGTGCCAGTAGTCCTCGCTCGGTAGCGCCGGTGGGGAATGAGCAGTTCTTC
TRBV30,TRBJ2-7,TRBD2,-,CAWSPAGGPYEQYF,TGTGCCTGGAGTCCCGCGGGGGGCCCCTACGAGCAGTACTTC
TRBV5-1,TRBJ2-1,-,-,CASSLAGGSLNEQFF,TGCGCCAGCAGCTTGGCCGGGGGATCGCTGAATGAGCAGTTCTTC
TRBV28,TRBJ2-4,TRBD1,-,CASSPPMGDRFQYF,TGTGCCAGCAGTCCTCCCATGGGGGACAGGTTTCAGTACTTC
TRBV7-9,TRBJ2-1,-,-,CASRPSAGGNEQFF,TGTGCCAGCAGACCCAGCGCGGGTGGCAATGAGCAGTTCTTC
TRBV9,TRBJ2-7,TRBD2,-,CASSVDLAGGLRF,TGTGCCAGCAGCGTAGACTTAGCGGGAGGATTGCGGTTC
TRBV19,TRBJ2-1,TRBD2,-,CASSSSGSSYNEQFF,TGTGCCAGTAGTAGTAGCGGGAGCTCCTACAATGAGCAGTTCTTC
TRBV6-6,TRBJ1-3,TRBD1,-,CASRPLGTAGNTIYF,TGTGCCAGCAGACCCTTGGGGACAGCCGGAAACACCATATATTTT
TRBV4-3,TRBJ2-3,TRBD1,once,CASGKRTGVPTDTQYF,TGCGCCAGCGGGAAGCGGACAGGGGTGCCCACAGATACGCAGTATTTT
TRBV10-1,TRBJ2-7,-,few,CASSDGGLNEQYF,TGCGCCAGCTCTGATGGAGGCCTTAACGAGCAGTACTTC
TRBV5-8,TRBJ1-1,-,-,CASIPPGHLNTEAFF,TGTGCCAGCATCCCGCCGGGACACCTAAACACTGAAGCTTTCTTT
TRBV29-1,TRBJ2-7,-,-,CSVGRAGYEQYF,TGCAGCGTGGGCAGGGCTGGCTACGAGCAGTACTTC
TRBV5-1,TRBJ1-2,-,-,CASSLADSNYGYTF,TGCGCCAGCAGCTTGGCCGACAGTAACTATGGCTACACCTTC
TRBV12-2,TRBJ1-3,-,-,CASSGGNTIYF,TGTGCAAGTTCAGGAGGAAACACCATATATTTT
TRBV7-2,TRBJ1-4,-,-,CASSLRAGSNEKLFF,TGTGCCAGCAGCTTAAGGGCGGGCTCTAATGAAAAACTGTTTTTT
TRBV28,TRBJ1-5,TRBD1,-,CASSLGTGGNQPQHF,TGTGCCAGCAGTTTAGGGACAGGGGGCAATCAGCCCCAGCATTTT
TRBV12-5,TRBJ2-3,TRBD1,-,CASGLEGQGTDTQYF,TGTGCTAGTGGTTTGGAGGGACAGGGTACAGATACGCAGTATTTT
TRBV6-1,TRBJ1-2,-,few,CASSEAHLGQGGYTF,TGTGCCAGCAGTGAAGCGCATCTGGGGCAAGGTGGCTACACCTTC
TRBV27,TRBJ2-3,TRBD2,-,CASREGLAGVTQYF,TGTGCCAGCAGGGAAGGACTAGCGGGAGTTACGCAGTATTTT
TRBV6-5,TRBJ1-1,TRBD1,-,CASSFTGGGAFF,TGTGCCAGCAGCTTCACAGGGGGTGGAGCTTTCTTT
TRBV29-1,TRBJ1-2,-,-,CSAAGGGSGGYTF,TGCAGCGCCGCGGGAGGGGGTTCCGGTGGCTACACCTTC
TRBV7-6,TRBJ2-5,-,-,CASSLLGQALQETQYF,TGTGCCAGCAGCTTATTGGGGCAGGCCCTCCAAGAGACCCAGTACTTC
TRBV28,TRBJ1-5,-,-,CASRGSPYQPQHF,TGTGCCAGCAGGGGCAGTCCATATCAGCCCCAGCATTTT
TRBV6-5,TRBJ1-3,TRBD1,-,CASSYTRQGPGNTIYF,TGTGCCAGCAGTTACACCCGACAGGGACCTGGAAACACCATATATTTT
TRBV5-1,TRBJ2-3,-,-,CASSPYPRNTDTQYF,TGCGCCAGCAGCCCTTATCCCCGTAACACAGATACGCAGTATTTT
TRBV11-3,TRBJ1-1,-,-,CASSLSRNTEAFF,TGTGCCAGCAGCTTATCGAGGAACACTGAAGCTTTCTTT
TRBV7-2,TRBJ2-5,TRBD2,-,CASRRRGTSGTETQYF,TGTGCCAGCAGGCGGAGGGGGACTAGCGGGACGGAGACCCAGTACTTC
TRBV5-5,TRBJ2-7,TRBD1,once,CASSGTGYYEQYF,TGTGCCAGCAGTGGGACAGGGTACTACGAGCAGTACTTC
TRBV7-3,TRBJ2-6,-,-,CASSLLGKGDVLTF,TGTGCCAGCAGCCTACTGGGAAAAGGGGACGTCCTGACTTTC
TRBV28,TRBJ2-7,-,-,CASSYSFHEQYF,TGTGCCAGCAGTTACAGTTTCCACGAGCAGTACTTC
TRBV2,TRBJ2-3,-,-,CASSGIRGTDTQYF,TGTGCCAGCAGTGGTATCCGGGGGACAGATACGCAGTATTTT
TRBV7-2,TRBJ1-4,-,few,CASGTGGNEKLFF,TGTGCCAGCGGAACCGGGGGTAATGAAAAACTGTTTTTT
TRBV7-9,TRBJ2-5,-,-,CASSLGTGWLETQETQYF,TGTGCCAGCAGCTTGGGAACAGGGTGGCTTGAAACCCAAGAGACCCAGTACTTC
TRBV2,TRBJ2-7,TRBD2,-,CATGGALYEQYF,TGTGCCACCGGGGGGGCCCTCTACGAGCAGTACTTC
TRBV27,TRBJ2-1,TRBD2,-,CASTSRLAGGNEQFF,TGTGCCAGCACCTCAAGACTAGCGGGAGGCAATGAGCAGTTCTTC
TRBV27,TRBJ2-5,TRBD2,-,CASQSRAGSQETQYF,TGTGCCAGTCAGTCCCGAGCGGGGTCACAAGAGACCCAGTACTTC
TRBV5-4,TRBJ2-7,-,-,CASSLAGTLGAEQYF,TGTGCCAGCAGCTTGGCCGGGACACTCGGCGCCGAGCAGTACTTC
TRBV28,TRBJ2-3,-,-,CASSSDIYTDTQYF,TGTGCCAGCAGTTCAGACATTTACACAGATACGCAGTATTTT
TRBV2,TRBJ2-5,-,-,CASSASMALRRETQYF,TGTGCCAGCAGTGCCTCCATGGCCCTCCGGAGAGAGACCCAGTACTTC